Detailed here is one T cell receptor beta chain. Its antigen is not known. The data derive from a study of T cell responses to AZD1222 COVID-19 vaccine. Study findings and constraints: The donor group comprised mostly white British people and more females; the analysis possibly underestimated clonal diversity. Unmutated variant regions are reportedly targeted by nearly half of spike-specific TCRs. Spike-spanning, vaccine-associated CD4 TCRs were dominant at 160-218 and 743-854.

The CDR3 totals 15 residues. V was shortened by 8 bases and J by 2 bases, with 16 bases between the two germline ends. CDR1 LNHDA and CDR2 SQIVND come from the germline V gene (reference sequence). The data were produced by immunoSEQ multiplex PCR, yet TCRdb's version contains in-frame clones alone and is incomplete. The sample records 100,000 to 150,000 clones, about 89% being singletons. The origin of this receptor is an adult in good health. The chain uses TRBV19 and TRBJ1-5; tentatively, D is TRBD1 (5 bases). Sequenced material: peripheral blood, taken on day 0 of MenACWY control vaccination. Here the CDR3 reads CASSRQTEGNQPQHF. For the CDR3, the DNA is TGTGCCAGTTCCCGACAGACCGAGGGCAATCAGCCCCAGCATTTT.